These 28 T cell receptor beta chains share one sample of origin, sequenced in a study of tumour-infiltrating T cells in Burkitt lymphoma. Produced via immunoSEQ multiplex PCR; TCRdb's table is partial and in-frame only. Of about 15,000 clones in the sample, 70% to 80% were seen once. Material: tumor tissue. The receptor set was obtained from a human donor with diffuse large B-cell lymphoma.

The V call is TRBV6-5, the J call TRBJ2-2; TRBD1 matches at 7 bases. After removal of 4 bases from V and 5 bases from J, the junction contained 10 bases not matched to a gene. The CDR3 spans 16 residues. Germline V gene data show CDR1 as MNHEY and CDR2 as SVGAGI. The CDR3, as DNA: TGTGCCAGCAGTTGGGGGTGGGACAGACCGACCGGGGAGCTGTTTTTT. It is translated as CASSWGWDRPTGELFF.

The chain's CDR3 is CASSVGPGLGEKLFF. The CDR3 DNA follows: TGTGCCAGCAGCGTAGGTCCGGGGCTTGGGGAAAAACTGTTTTTT. The gene calls are TRBV9 and TRBJ1-4, with D perhaps TRBD1 (5 bases). The V gene's germline CDR1 is SGDLS and CDR2 YYNGEE. V lost 0 bases and J lost 8, with 14 bases in between. The CDR3 length is 15 residues.

This sequence joins TRBV9 and TRBJ1-3; no clear D. V was pared by 0 bases and J by 0 bases, with 10 bases between. CDR3 length: 16 amino acids. Germline assignment: CDR1 SGDLS and CDR2 YYNGEE. CDR3 protein: CASSVVASSSGNTIYF. For the CDR3, the DNA is TGTGCCAGCAGCGTAGTGGCATCGAGCTCTGGAAACACCATATATTTT.

This clone was recorded once. The chain carries TRBV5-1 and TRBJ1-1; no clear D. Per the germline V gene, CDR1 is SGHRS and CDR2 is YFSETQ. The CDR3 extends over 12 amino acids. V was shortened by 3 bases and J by 6 bases, with 9 bases between the two germline ends. The CDR3 region has the DNA TGCGCCAGCAGCTCCGAGCTCCCTGAAGCTTTCTTT. Its protein is CASSSELPEAFF.

This chain links TRBV15 with TRBJ1-1; D is unclear. This CDR3 spans 16 amino acids. CDR1 and CDR2 from the germline V gene are LNHNV and YYDKDF (reference sequence). V lost 0 bases and J lost 3, with 14 bases in between. The CDR3 nucleotides are TGTGCCACCAGCAGAGATCTTGGACTCGGGGACACTGAAGCTTTCTTT. Its protein product is CATSRDLGLGDTEAFF.

The chain links TRBV5-4 to TRBJ1-1; no firm D call. The germline V gene encodes CDR1 SGHNT and CDR2 YYREEE (reference sequence). The CDR3 spans 14 residues. V was clipped by 6 bases and J by 0 bases, with 12 bases between them. This CDR3 is CASTSLEVNTEAFF. CDR3 DNA: TGTGCCAGCACCTCGTTGGAGGTGAACACTGAAGCTTTCTTT. Variable domain in full (rest from reference TRBV5-4 and TRBJ1-1): ETGVTQSPTHLIKTRGQQVTLRCSSQSGHNTVSWYQQALGQGPQFIFQYYREEENGRGNFPPRFSGLQFPNYSSELNVNALELDDSALYLCASTSLEVNTEAFFGQGTRLTVV.

The chain carries TRBV10-3 and TRBJ2-3, with 12 bases aligning to TRBD2. CDR3 length: 20 amino acids. V shed 7 bases, J shed 1 base, and the junction held 18 bases outside the gene matches. Per the germline V gene, CDR1 is ENHRY and CDR2 is SYGVKD. The CDR3 is CAIKTDSGTSGPLGTDTQYF. CDR3 nucleotides: TGTGCCATCAAGACAGACTCCGGGACTAGCGGGCCTCTGGGCACAGATACGCAGTATTTT.

In nucleotides, the CDR3 is TGTGCCAGCAGCCTATCGGGGGGGAACACTGAAGCTTTCTTT. Translated: CASSLSGGNTEAFF. The chain links TRBV9 to TRBJ1-1, with D possibly being TRBD1 (5 bases). Germline V CDR1 and CDR2: SGDLS, YYNGEE. The CDR3 has 14 amino acids. The V and J ends lost 4 bases and 1 base respectively, with 11 bases between them.

This chain connects TRBV29-1 to TRBJ2-1, with 8 bases matching TRBD1. This CDR3 is 14 amino acids long. From germline, CDR1 is SQVTM and CDR2 ANQGSEA. J gave up 7 bases and V 4 bases, and 9 bases lay outside the gene matches. The CDR3, as DNA: TGCAGCGTTGCGGGGACAGGTAGATTTAATGAGCAGTTCTTC. It yields the protein CSVAGTGRFNEQFF.

V and J are TRBV14 and TRBJ2-7; 9 bases map to TRBD1. Germline assignment: CDR1 SGHDN and CDR2 FVKESK. V shed 6 bases and J 3 bases; nucleotides not matched to a gene: 9. This CDR3 has 15 residues. The CDR3 DNA reads as TGTGCCAGCAGTCCCCCCGGGACAGGGTTCTACGAGCAGTACTTC. Translating gives CASSPPGTGFYEQYF.

This sequence joins TRBV10-2 and TRBJ1-1; D is ambiguous. Germline loops: CDR1 WSHSY, CDR2 SAAADI. Trimming stripped 4 bases from V and 2 bases from J, with 8 bases between. The CDR3 runs to 13 residues. The CDR3 sequence: CASSARGNTEAFF. CDR3 nucleotide sequence: TGCGCCAGCAGTGCCCGTGGAAACACTGAAGCTTTCTTT.

The chain uses TRBV28 and TRBJ1-1; D is undetermined. CDR3 size: 14 residues. Per germline, CDR1 MDHEN and CDR2 SYDVKM. The ends were cut back, 6 bases at V and 0 bases at J, with 11 bases in the middle. The CDR3 protein is CASRRQLMNTEAFF. DNA of the CDR3: TGTGCCAGCAGGCGACAACTAATGAACACTGAAGCTTTCTTT.

CDR3 DNA: TGCGCCAGCAGCCAAGGGAGGGGGGGCTATGGCTACACCTTC. Translating it yields CASSQGRGGYGYTF. The gene calls are TRBV4-1 and TRBJ1-2, with D perhaps TRBD1 (6 bases). The CDR3 loop spans 14 amino acids. CDR1 MGHRA and CDR2 YSYEKL come from the germline V gene. Trimming took 1 base from V and 4 from J, leaving 10 bases between them.

This clone was seen only a few times. The rearrangement uses TRBV9 and TRBJ2-7; the match to TRBD1 covers 9 bases. From germline, CDR1 is SGDLS and CDR2 YYNGEE. The V segment lost 0 bases and the J segment 3 bases; nucleotides outside the gene matches: 7. The CDR3 runs 16 residues. The chain's CDR3 is CASSVEGTGILYEQYF. The CDR3 nucleotides are TGTGCCAGCAGCGTAGAAGGGACAGGGATTCTCTACGAGCAGTACTTC. Full variable domain (remainder filled in from reference TRBV9 and TRBJ2-7): DSGVTQTPKHLITATGQRVTLRCSPRSGDLSVYWYQQSLDQGLQFLIQYYNGEERAKGNILERFSAQQFPDLHSELNLSSLELGDSALYFCASSVEGTGILYEQYFGPGTRLTVT.

The chain employs TRBV7-9 and TRBJ2-7; 8 bases align to TRBD2. V dropped 4 bases and J dropped 1; count of bases not matched to a gene: 3. This CDR3 has 14 amino acids. Germline V gene data show CDR1 as SEHNR and CDR2 as FQNEAQ (reference sequence). This CDR3 is CASSSVAGSYEQYF. The DNA of the CDR3 is TGTGCCAGCAGCTCCGTAGCGGGATCCTACGAGCAGTACTTC.

The V call is TRBV29-1, the J call TRBJ1-2, with a tentative D call TRBD1 (6 bases). Germline lookup yields CDR1 SQVTM and CDR2 ANQGSEA. The length of the CDR3 is 14 residues. V lost 1 base and J 0 bases, leaving 9 bases between the germline ends. The CDR3, as DNA: TGCAGCGTTGAAGGCTCAGGGGCTAACTATGGCTACACCTTC. It encodes CSVEGSGANYGYTF.

This sequence joins TRBV9 and TRBJ2-7; maybe TRBD2 (5 bases). Germline V gene sequence: CDR1 SGDLS, CDR2 YYNGEE. Trimming shortened V by 0 bases and J by 5 bases, and 15 bases separated the two germline ends. The CDR3 loop spans 15 amino acids. The DNA for the CDR3 is TGTGCCAGCAGCGTAGCCTTGACGGGGATCGACGAGCAGTACTTC. Residues: CASSVALTGIDEQYF.

The V gene is TRBV7-2, the J gene TRBJ2-1; D unclear. The CDR3 extends over 15 amino acids. CDR1 and CDR2 from the germline V gene are SGHTA and FQGNSA. Trimming shortened V by 0 bases and J by 5 bases, and 11 bases separated the two germline ends. The chain's CDR3 is CASSLAGGANNEQFF. The CDR3 nucleotides are TGTGCCAGCAGCTTAGCTGGCGGAGCAAACAATGAGCAGTTCTTC.

The chain couples TRBV19 to TRBJ2-7; possibly TRBD1 for D (5 bases). The V gene lost 4 bases and the J gene lost 3 bases, with 7 bases spanning the gap. The CDR3 contains 12 residues. Germline V CDR1 and CDR2: LNHDA, SQIVND (reference sequence). CDR3 sequence reads: CASSSRGYEQYF. The CDR3 bases are TGTGCCAGTAGTAGTAGGGGCTACGAGCAGTACTTC.

This clone was seen a single time. The chain is built from TRBV7-9 and TRBJ1-4, with D perhaps matching TRBD1 (5 bases). Trimming removed 2 bases at V and 6 bases at J, with 13 bases between. This CDR3 is 15 amino acids long. Germline V lookup: CDR1 SEHNR, CDR2 FQNEAQ (reference sequence). The CDR3: CASSLPKGVDEKLFF. CDR3 nucleotides: TGTGCCAGCAGCTTACCAAAAGGGGTGGATGAAAAACTGTTTTTT.

This chain uses TRBV10-3 with TRBJ1-2; D is perhaps TRBD1 (6 bases). The V and J ends lost 0 bases and 3 bases respectively, with 14 bases between them. CDR1 ENHRY and CDR2 SYGVKD come from the germline V gene. This CDR3 is built from 16 residues. The CDR3 protein is CAISESMGGEDYGYTF. CDR3 bases: TGTGCCATCAGTGAGTCGATGGGGGGCGAGGACTATGGCTACACCTTC.

V and J are TRBV4-3 and TRBJ1-3; perhaps TRBD1 as D (5 bases). Trimming shortened V by 4 bases and J by 4 bases, and 17 bases separated the two germline ends. The germline V gene encodes CDR1 LGHNA and CDR2 YSLEER. The CDR3 is 16 amino acids. CDR3 bases: TGCGCCAGCAGCCCATCAGCCTGGCAGGGCGGAAACACCATATATTTT. Protein product: CASSPSAWQGGNTIYF.

The CDR3 here is CASSLWQTGELFF. DNA for the CDR3: TGCGCCAGCAGCTTATGGCAGACCGGGGAGCTGTTTTTT. This chain uses TRBV5-1 with TRBJ2-2; the D is unclear. The CDR3 is 13 amino acids. V dropped 2 bases and J dropped 5 bases, with 7 bases sitting between them. Germline CDR1 and CDR2: SGHRS and YFSETQ.

V is TRBV7-9 and J is TRBJ1-1, with D perhaps matching TRBD1 (6 bases). Looked up from germline, CDR1 is SEHNR and CDR2 is FQNEAQ (reference sequence). The V and J ends lost 2 bases and 6 bases respectively, with 16 bases between them. This CDR3 comprises 15 residues. CDR3: CASSLMLLGGSEAFF. The CDR3 region has the DNA TGTGCCAGCAGCTTAATGTTACTAGGGGGGTCTGAAGCTTTCTTT. Combining the CDR3 with reference TRBV7-9 and TRBJ1-1 gives the whole variable domain DTGVSQNPRHKITKRGQNVTFRCDPISEHNRLYWYRQTLGQGPEFLTYFQNEAQLEKSRLLSDRFSAERPKGSFSTLEIQRTEQGDSAMYLCASSLMLLGGSEAFFGQGTRLTVV.

The V and J genes are TRBV7-2 and TRBJ2-5; TRBD1 is a possible D gene (5 bases). There are 13 residues in the CDR3. Trimming left V 8 bases short and J 2 bases short, with 12 bases between. Germline V CDR1 and CDR2: SGHTA, FQGNSA. The CDR3 loop is CASQGWAQETQYF. CDR3 bases: TGTGCCAGCCAGGGTTGGGCACAAGAGACCCAGTACTTC.

The V call is TRBV6-5, the J call TRBJ1-2, with 7 bases matching TRBD1. Germline CDR1 and CDR2: MNHEY and SVGAGI. This CDR3 has 14 amino acids. After removal of 7 bases from V and 4 bases from J, the junction contained 9 bases not matched to a gene. CDR3 sequence: CASIPTGVGYGYTF. For the CDR3, the DNA is TGTGCCAGCATCCCCACAGGGGTAGGCTATGGCTACACCTTC.

The gene calls are TRBV7-2 and TRBJ1-2; no clear D. Trimming shortened V by 5 bases and J by 3 bases, and 10 bases separated the two germline ends. Germline CDR1 is SGHTA and CDR2 is FQGNSA. The CDR3 contains 13 residues. CDR3 coding DNA: TGTGCCAGCAGCCCCTCCGGGTACTATGGCTACACCTTC. It encodes CASSPSGYYGYTF.

This chain links TRBV5-1 with TRBJ1-4; a weak D match, TRBD1 (6 bases). From germline, CDR1 is SGHRS and CDR2 YFSETQ. The CDR3 spans 14 residues. V lost 3 bases to trimming and J lost 7 bases, with 13 bases between them. The chain's CDR3 is CASSSGTSVEKLFF. CDR3 bases: TGCGCCAGCAGCTCCGGGACATCCGTTGAAAAACTGTTTTTT.